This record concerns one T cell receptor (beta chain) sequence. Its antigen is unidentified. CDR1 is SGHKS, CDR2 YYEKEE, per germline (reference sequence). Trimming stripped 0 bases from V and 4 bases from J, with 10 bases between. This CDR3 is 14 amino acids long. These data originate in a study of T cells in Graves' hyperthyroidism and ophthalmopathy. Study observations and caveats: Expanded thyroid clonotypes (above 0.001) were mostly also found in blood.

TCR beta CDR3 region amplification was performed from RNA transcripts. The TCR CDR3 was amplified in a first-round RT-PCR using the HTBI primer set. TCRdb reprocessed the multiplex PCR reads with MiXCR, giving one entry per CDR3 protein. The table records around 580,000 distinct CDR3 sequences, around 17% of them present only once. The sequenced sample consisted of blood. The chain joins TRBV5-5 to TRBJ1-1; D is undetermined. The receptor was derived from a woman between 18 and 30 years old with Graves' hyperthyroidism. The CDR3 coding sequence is TGTGCCAGCAGCTTGGGTTGGGGTGGCACTGAAGCTTTCTTT. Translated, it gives CASSLGWGGTEAFF.